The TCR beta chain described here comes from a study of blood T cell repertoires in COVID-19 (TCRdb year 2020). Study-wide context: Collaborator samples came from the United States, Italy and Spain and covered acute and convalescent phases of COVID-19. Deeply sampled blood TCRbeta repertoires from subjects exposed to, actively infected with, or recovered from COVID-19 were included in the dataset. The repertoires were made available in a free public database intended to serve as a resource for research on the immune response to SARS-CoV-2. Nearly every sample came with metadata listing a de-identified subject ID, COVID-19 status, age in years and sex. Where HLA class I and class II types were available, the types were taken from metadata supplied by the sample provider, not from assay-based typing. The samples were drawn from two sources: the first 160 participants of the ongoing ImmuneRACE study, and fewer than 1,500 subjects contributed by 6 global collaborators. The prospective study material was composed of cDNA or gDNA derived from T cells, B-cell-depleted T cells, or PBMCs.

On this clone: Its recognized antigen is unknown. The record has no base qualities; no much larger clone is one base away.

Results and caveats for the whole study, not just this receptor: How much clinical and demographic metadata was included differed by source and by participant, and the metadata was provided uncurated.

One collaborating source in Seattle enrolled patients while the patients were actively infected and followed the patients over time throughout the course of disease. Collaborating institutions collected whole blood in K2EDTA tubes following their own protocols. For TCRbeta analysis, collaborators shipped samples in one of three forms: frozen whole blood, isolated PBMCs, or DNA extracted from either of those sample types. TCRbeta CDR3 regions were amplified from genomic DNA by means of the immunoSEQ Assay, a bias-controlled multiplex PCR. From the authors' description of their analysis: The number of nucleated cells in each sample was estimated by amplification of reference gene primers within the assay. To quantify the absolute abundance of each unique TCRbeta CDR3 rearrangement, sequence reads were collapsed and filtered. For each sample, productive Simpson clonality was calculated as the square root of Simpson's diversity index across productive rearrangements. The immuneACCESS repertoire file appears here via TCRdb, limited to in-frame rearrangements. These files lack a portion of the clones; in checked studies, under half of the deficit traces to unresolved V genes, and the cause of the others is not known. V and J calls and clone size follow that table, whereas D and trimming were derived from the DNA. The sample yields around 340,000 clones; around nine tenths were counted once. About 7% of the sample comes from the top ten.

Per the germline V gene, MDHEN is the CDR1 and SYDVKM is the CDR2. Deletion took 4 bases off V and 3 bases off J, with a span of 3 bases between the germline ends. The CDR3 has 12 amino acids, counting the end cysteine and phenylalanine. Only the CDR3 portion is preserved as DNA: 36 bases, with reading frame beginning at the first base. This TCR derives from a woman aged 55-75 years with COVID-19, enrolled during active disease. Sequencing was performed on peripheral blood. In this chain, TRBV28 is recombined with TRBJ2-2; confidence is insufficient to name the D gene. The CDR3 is CASSSYTGELFF. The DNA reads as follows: TGTGCCAGCAGTTCCTACACCGGGGAGCTGTTTTTT.